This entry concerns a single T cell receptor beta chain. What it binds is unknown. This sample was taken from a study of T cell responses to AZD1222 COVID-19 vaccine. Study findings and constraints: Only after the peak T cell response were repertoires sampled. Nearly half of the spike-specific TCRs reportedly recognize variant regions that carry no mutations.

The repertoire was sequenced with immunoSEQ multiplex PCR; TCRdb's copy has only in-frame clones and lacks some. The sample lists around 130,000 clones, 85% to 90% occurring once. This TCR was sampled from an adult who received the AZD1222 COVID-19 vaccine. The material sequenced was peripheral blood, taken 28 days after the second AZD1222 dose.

The CDR3 region has the DNA TGTGCCAGCAGCCCTCCCGGGACAGGGGGTGGCTACACCTTC. Translating gives CASSPPGTGGGYTF. This sequence joins TRBV2 and TRBJ1-2; 11 nucleotides align to TRBD1. V lost 6 bases, J lost 7 bases, and 7 bases stayed unmatched. The length of the CDR3 is 14 residues. Germline CDR1 SNHLY, CDR2 FYNNEI. Variable domain in full (rest from reference TRBV2 and TRBJ1-2): EPEVTQTPSHQVTQMGQEVILRCVPISNHLYFYWYRQILGQKVEFLVSFYNNEISEKSEIFDDQFSVERPDGSNFTLKIRSTKLEDSAMYFCASSPPGTGGGYTFGSGTRLTVV.